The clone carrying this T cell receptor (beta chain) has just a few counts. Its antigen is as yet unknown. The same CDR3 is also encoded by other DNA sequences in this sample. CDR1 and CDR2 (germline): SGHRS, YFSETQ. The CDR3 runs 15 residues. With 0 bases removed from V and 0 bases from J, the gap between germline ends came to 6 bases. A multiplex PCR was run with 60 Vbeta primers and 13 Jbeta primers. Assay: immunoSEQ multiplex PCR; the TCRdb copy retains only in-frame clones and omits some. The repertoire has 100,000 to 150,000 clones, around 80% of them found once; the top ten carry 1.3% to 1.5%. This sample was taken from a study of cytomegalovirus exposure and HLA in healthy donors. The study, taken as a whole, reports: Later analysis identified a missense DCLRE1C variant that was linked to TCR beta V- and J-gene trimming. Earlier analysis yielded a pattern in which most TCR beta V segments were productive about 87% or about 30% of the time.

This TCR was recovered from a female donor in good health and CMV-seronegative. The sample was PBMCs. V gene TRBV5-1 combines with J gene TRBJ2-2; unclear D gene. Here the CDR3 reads CASSLEQTNTGELFF. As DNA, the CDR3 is TGCGCCAGCAGCTTGGAACAGACGAACACCGGGGAGCTGTTTTTT.